Listed below are T cell receptor beta chains from one sample, sequenced in a study of blood T cell repertoires in COVID-19. The data were produced by immunoSEQ multiplex PCR, yet TCRdb's version contains in-frame clones alone and is incomplete. Of just over 150,000 clones detected, around 80% appear once; the ten largest clones hold around a fifth. Material: peripheral blood. Source of these receptors: a woman older than 75 with acute or convalescent COVID-19. Each CDR3 is given with its conserved first and last residue. The D gene is left open where the match is weak. Rows give clone size only sometimes, using once, few, many, or a class for an expanded clone.

v_gene	d_gene	j_gene	abundance	CDR3aa	CDR3nt
TRBV4-1	.	TRBJ1-1	.	CASSQGWGDGTEAFF	TGCGCCAGCAGCCAAGGATGGGGGGACGGGACTGAAGCTTTCTTT
TRBV5-1	TRBD2	TRBJ2-1	.	CASSSPREGLEQFF	TGCGCCAGCAGCTCGCCGCGGGAGGGACTTGAGCAGTTCTTC
TRBV5-1	TRBD2	TRBJ2-3	.	CASSFGGSKTDTQYF	TGCGCCAGCAGCTTCGGCGGGAGTAAGACAGATACGCAGTATTTT
TRBV5-4	.	TRBJ1-1	.	CASSLTSENTEAFF	TGTGCCAGCAGCTTGACGTCAGAGAACACTGAAGCTTTCTTT
TRBV3-1/TRBV3-2	TRBD2	TRBJ2-5	once	CASSQTREEAQYF	TGTGCCAGCAGCCAGACGCGGGAGGAAGCCCAGTACTTC
TRBV29-1	.	TRBJ1-2	.	CSVVSGIGYTF	TGCAGCGTTGTGTCAGGTATTGGCTACACCTTC
TRBV2	.	TRBJ1-3	few	CASMGRGDTIYF	TGTGCCAGTATGGGACGGGGGGACACCATATATTTT
TRBV7-9	TRBD1	TRBJ2-1	few	CASSPTGQLYNEQFF	TGTGCCAGCAGCCCAACGGGACAGTTGTACAATGAGCAGTTCTTC
TRBV7-8	TRBD2	TRBJ2-7	.	CASSLRGGTSAYEQYF	TGTGCCAGCAGCCTCCGGGGGGGGACTAGCGCCTACGAGCAGTACTTC
TRBV19	.	TRBJ1-5	.	CASTPTGRRNQPQHF	TGTGCCAGTACCCCAACAGGGCGGCGCAATCAGCCCCAGCATTTT
TRBV29-1	.	TRBJ2-1	.	CSVVLANSYNEQFF	TGCAGCGTTGTGCTAGCGAACAGCTACAATGAGCAGTTCTTC
TRBV4-3	.	TRBJ2-3	.	CASSQPGTDTQYF	TGCGCCAGCAGCCAACCAGGAACAGATACGCAGTATTTT
TRBV13	TRBD1	TRBJ1-2	.	CASRGQGIDYGYTF	TGTGCCAGCAGGGGACAGGGCATTGACTATGGCTACACCTTC
TRBV7-6	.	TRBJ2-1	.	CASSSGWSYNEQFF	TGTGCCAGCAGTTCGGGATGGTCCTACAATGAGCAGTTCTTC
TRBV18	.	TRBJ1-4	.	CASSPVGSYEKLFF	TGTGCCAGCTCGCCGGTGGGCTCCTATGAAAAACTGTTTTTT
TRBV30	.	TRBJ1-6	.	CAWSTGTLNSPLHF	TGTGCCTGGAGTACCGGGACTCTAAATTCACCCCTCCACTTT
TRBV7-2	TRBD2	TRBJ2-1	few	CASSLSSGGNHNEQFF	TGTGCCAGCAGCTTATCTAGCGGGGGAAATCACAATGAGCAGTTCTTC
TRBV6-2/TRBV6-3	TRBD2	TRBJ2-7	few	CASSSPGLAIYEQYF	TGTGCCAGCAGTTCTCCGGGACTAGCGATCTACGAGCAGTACTTC
TRBV3-1/TRBV3-2	.	TRBJ2-1	.	CASSQAERSDLPYNEQFF	TGTGCCAGCAGCCAAGCGGAGAGATCGGACTTACCCTACAATGAGCAGTTCTTC
TRBV5-1	TRBD2	TRBJ2-7	once	CASSLHGGSYEQYF	TGCGCCAGCAGCCTCCATGGCGGGAGTTACGAGCAGTACTTC
TRBV5-8	TRBD2	TRBJ2-1	.	CASSPLFPGGTYNEQFF	TGTGCCAGCAGCCCCCTATTCCCGGGAGGAACTTACAATGAGCAGTTCTTC
TRBV5-1	.	TRBJ1-3	.	CASATGDSGNTIYF	TGCGCCAGCGCGACTGGAGACTCTGGAAACACCATATATTTT
TRBV27	TRBD1	TRBJ1-5	.	CASNDRGPDQPQHF	TGTGCCAGCAATGACAGGGGTCCTGATCAGCCCCAGCATTTT
TRBV5-4	TRBD1	TRBJ1-1	.	CASSLSAGGRTEAFF	TGTGCCAGCAGCTTATCGGCAGGGGGACGGACTGAAGCTTTCTTT
TRBV6-5	TRBD2	TRBJ2-3	.	CASGGTSGRGDTQYF	TGTGCCAGCGGGGGGACTAGCGGGAGAGGAGATACGCAGTATTTT
TRBV13	TRBD1	TRBJ2-5	.	CASSYRTGQETQYF	TGTGCCAGCAGCTATAGGACAGGGCAAGAGACCCAGTACTTC
TRBV11-2	.	TRBJ2-5	.	CASSLVQGGETQYF	TGTGCCAGCAGCTTAGTACAGGGTGGGGAGACCCAGTACTTC
TRBV2	.	TRBJ1-1	.	CASGGETGTEAFF	TGTGCCAGCGGGGGGGAGACGGGCACTGAAGCTTTCTTT
TRBV19	TRBD1	TRBJ1-2	.	CASSMSGQEWAYGYTF	TGTGCCAGTAGTATGTCTGGACAGGAATGGGCTTATGGCTACACCTTC
TRBV5-6	TRBD1	TRBJ1-2	.	CASRYVGGQFTF	TGTGCCAGCAGGTACGTCGGGGGACAGTTCACCTTC
TRBV19	.	TRBJ2-2	few	CASRPQGGGRTGELFF	TGTGCCAGTAGGCCGCAAGGGGGGGGCCGGACCGGGGAGCTGTTTTTT
TRBV7-9	TRBD2	TRBJ2-1	.	CASSLEGLGSHEQFF	TGTGCCAGCAGCTTAGAAGGACTAGGAAGTCATGAGCAGTTCTTC
TRBV5-1	TRBD1	TRBJ2-5	.	CASSQTGGGETQYF	TGCGCCAGCAGCCAAACAGGGGGCGGTGAGACCCAGTACTTC
TRBV4-2	.	TRBJ2-1	.	CASSQYSRTSYNEQFF	TGTGCCAGCAGCCAGTATAGCCGTACCTCCTACAATGAGCAGTTCTTC
TRBV30	TRBD2	TRBJ2-5	.	CAWSVTREGTQYF	TGTGCCTGGAGTGTAACCAGGGAGGGGACCCAGTACTTC
TRBV27	.	TRBJ1-2	.	CASSLKRSLGYTF	TGTGCCAGCAGTTTAAAGAGATCACTCGGCTACACCTTC
TRBV11-3	.	TRBJ2-3	.	CASSFTGLGTDTQYF	TGTGCCAGCAGCTTTACGGGTCTTGGTACAGATACGCAGTATTTT
TRBV7-9	TRBD2	TRBJ2-7	.	CASSLRRGASYEQYF	TGTGCCAGCAGCTTACGGCGGGGGGCCAGCTACGAGCAGTACTTC
TRBV11-3	TRBD1	TRBJ1-1	.	CASSLRQGDTEAFF	TGTGCCAGCAGCTTAAGACAGGGGGACACTGAAGCTTTCTTT
TRBV4-1	.	TRBJ2-1	.	CASSQPGTNYNEQFF	TGCGCCAGCAGCCAGCCCGGGACAAATTACAATGAGCAGTTCTTC
TRBV4-3	.	TRBJ2-7	.	CASSQGGRGSEQYF	TGCGCCAGCAGCCAAGGGGGTAGAGGGTCCGAGCAGTACTTC
TRBV10-3	TRBD1	TRBJ1-5	.	CATLGQGNQPQHF	TGTGCCACCCTGGGACAGGGCAATCAGCCCCAGCATTTT
TRBV5-1	TRBD1	TRBJ1-1	.	CASSGKQGPTQKEAFF	TGCGCCAGCAGCGGAAAACAGGGGCCCACCCAGAAAGAAGCTTTCTTT
TRBV19	TRBD1	TRBJ1-2	once	CASARQGLFYGYTF	TGTGCCAGTGCCAGACAGGGACTTTTCTATGGCTACACCTTC
TRBV5-6	.	TRBJ1-6	.	CASSFRQAYNSPLHF	TGTGCCAGCAGCTTTAGACAGGCTTATAATTCACCCCTCCACTTT
TRBV27	.	TRBJ1-2	once	CASSPQGRYYGYTF	TGTGCCAGCAGTCCCCAGGGGCGATACTATGGCTACACCTTC
TRBV18	.	TRBJ1-4	.	CASSPLQGGEKLFF	TGTGCCAGCTCACCACTACAGGGCGGGGAAAAACTGTTTTTT
TRBV5-1	.	TRBJ1-3	.	CASSLAGLNGNTIYF	TGCGCCAGCAGCCTGGCAGGGCTAAACGGAAACACCATATATTTT
TRBV7-9	TRBD2	TRBJ2-3	.	CASSLAQGSGYTDTQYF	TGTGCCAGCAGCTTAGCGCAGGGTAGCGGGTACACAGATACGCAGTATTTT
TRBV7-8	.	TRBJ2-5	.	CASSRDMWAQETQYF	TGTGCCAGCAGCCGGGACATGTGGGCCCAAGAGACCCAGTACTTC
TRBV3-1/TRBV3-2	.	TRBJ1-6	.	CASSQGTGSSYNSPLHF	TGTGCCAGCAGCCAAGGCACAGGGAGCTCCTATAATTCACCCCTCCACTTT
TRBV30	.	TRBJ2-1	.	CAWSAERGTEQFF	TGTGCCTGGAGTGCCGAAAGGGGTACCGAGCAGTTCTTC
TRBV28	.	TRBJ1-5	.	CASTRGGYQPQHF	TGTGCCAGCACCCGGGGGGGGTATCAGCCCCAGCATTTT
TRBV19	.	TRBJ1-5	.	CASSIGGRAGQPQHF	TGTGCCAGTAGTATAGGAGGCAGGGCCGGTCAGCCCCAGCATTTT
TRBV30	TRBD1	TRBJ1-5	.	CAWSVGTGGGNQPQHF	TGTGCCTGGAGTGTAGGCACAGGGGGAGGCAATCAGCCCCAGCATTTT